The clone carrying this TCR beta chain appeared many times. Antigen specificity is unknown. Germline CDR1 reads KGHSH; CDR2 reads LQKENI. With 6 bases removed from V and 11 bases from J, the gap between germline ends came to 14 bases. CDR3 length: 13 amino acids. Uncontrolled infections, other autoimmune diseases, pregnancy or lactation led to exclusion of patients. Fresh peripheral blood, about 10 ml of it, supplied the PBMCs. This entry comes from a study of T cells in Graves' hyperthyroidism and ophthalmopathy. From RNA transcripts, TCR beta CDR3 regions were amplified. Carried out on the TCR CDR3, a first-round RT-PCR used the HTBI primer set. TCRdb reprocessed the multiplex PCR reads with MiXCR, giving one entry per CDR3 protein. The sample consists of over 450,000 distinct CDR3 sequences, 14% of them appearing once. Study-level points and caveats: In the blood, most expanded thyroid clonotypes above 0.001 appeared as well.

What was sequenced was blood. The TCR originated in a woman aged 18 to 35 with Graves' hyperthyroidism. The J gene is TRBJ1-6, the V gene TRBV18; D remains ambiguous. The CDR3 region has the DNA TGTGCCAGCTCGGATATTACTGGGGCACCCCTCCACTTT. Residues: CASSDITGAPLHF. Looking up the rest from reference TRBV18 and TRBJ1-6 gives the full variable domain: NAGVMQNPRHLVRRRGQEARLRCSPMKGHSHVYWYRQLPEEGLKFMVYLQKENIIDESGMPKERFSAEFPKEGPSILRIQQVVRGDSAAYFCASSDITGAPLHFGNGTRLTVT.